These 8 T cell receptor beta chains were sequenced from one sample in a study of high-grade serous ovarian cancer treatment subgroups. Sequencing used immunoSEQ multiplex PCR; TCRdb keeps in-frame clones, though not all of them. The sample has about 2,400 clones; approximately 81% are singletons. Tumor tissue was taken before any definitive surgery or chemotherapy was given. The sequenced sample consisted of tumor tissue. The source is a human donor with high-grade serous ovarian cancer.

The chain uses TRBV7-2 and TRBJ1-3, with unresolved D. CDR1 SGHTA and CDR2 FQGNSA come from the germline V gene. V shed 10 bases and J shed 0 bases, with 13 bases lying between them. The CDR3 totals 14 residues. The CDR3 DNA is TGTGCCACGGCAGAAATAAACTCTGGAAACACCATATATTTT. It is translated as CATAEINSGNTIYF.

This chain links TRBV25-1 with TRBJ2-2; TRBD2 might be the D (5 bases). The length of the CDR3 is 12 residues. Trimming pared 10 bases from V and 2 bases from J, leaving 8 bases between. CDR1 is MGHDK and CDR2 is SYGVNS in the germline V gene. CDR3 in DNA: TGTGCCACTAGCCTTAACACCGGGGAGCTGTTTTTT. It specifies CATSLNTGELFF.

This clone was seen more than once but under ten times. The CDR3: CASSPGTEETQYF. CDR3 bases: TGCGCCAGCAGCCCGGGGACAGAAGAGACCCAGTACTTC. The V gene is TRBV5-1, the J gene TRBJ2-5; 7 bases line up with TRBD1. The CDR3 has 13 amino acids. CDR1 SGHRS and CDR2 YFSETQ come from the germline V gene. With 4 bases clipped from V and 3 bases from J, the junction kept 3 bases outside the gene matches.

V usage is TRBV5-8 and J usage is TRBJ2-1; 7 bases are a match to TRBD1. The CDR3 has 15 amino acids. Trimming cost V 4 bases and J 8 bases; bases outside gene matches: 12. Germline loops: CDR1 SGHTS, CDR2 YDEGEE. The CDR3 loop reads CASSEGQLNVYEQFF. CDR3 bases: TGTGCCAGCAGCGAGGGACAGCTAAATGTCTATGAGCAGTTCTTC.

J is TRBJ1-1 and V is TRBV29-1, with D tentatively TRBD1 (6 bases). CDR1 and CDR2 from the germline V gene are SQVTM and ANQGSEA. Trimming shortened V by 1 base and J by 6 bases, and 6 bases separated the two germline ends. The CDR3 has 11 amino acids. The CDR3 DNA sequence: TGCAGCGTTGAAGGGACAGCTGAAGCTTTCTTT. As protein: CSVEGTAEAFF.

The chain is built from TRBV7-3 and TRBJ1-3, with D unclear. In germline, CDR1 is SGHTA, CDR2 FQGTGA. CDR3 size: 14 residues. Deletions cut 4 bases from V and 2 bases from J, with 9 bases between. CDR3 sequence (DNA): TGTGCCAGCAGCTATAAAAGGGCTGGAAACACCATATATTTT. The encoded protein is CASSYKRAGNTIYF.

By sample fraction, this clone is large. This chain uses TRBV10-3 with TRBJ1-5; D not certain. Trimming removed 7 bases from V and 5 bases from J, with 12 bases in between. The CDR3 has 13 residues. Germline CDR1 and CDR2: ENHRY and SYGVKD. In nucleotides, the CDR3 is TGTGCCATCAAGGGCAGGTGGGATCAGCCCCAGCATTTT. As protein: CAIKGRWDQPQHF.

The chain couples TRBV4-2 to TRBJ2-3; TRBD2 agrees at 13 bases. The CDR3 is 16 amino acids. Germline lookup yields CDR1 LGHNA and CDR2 YNFKEQ. J lost 3 bases, V lost 1 base, and 1 base had no gene match. The CDR3 DNA sequence: TGTGCCAGCAGCCAAGGGGGACTAGCGGGGACAGATACGCAGTATTTT. Translation gives CASSQGGLAGTDTQYF.